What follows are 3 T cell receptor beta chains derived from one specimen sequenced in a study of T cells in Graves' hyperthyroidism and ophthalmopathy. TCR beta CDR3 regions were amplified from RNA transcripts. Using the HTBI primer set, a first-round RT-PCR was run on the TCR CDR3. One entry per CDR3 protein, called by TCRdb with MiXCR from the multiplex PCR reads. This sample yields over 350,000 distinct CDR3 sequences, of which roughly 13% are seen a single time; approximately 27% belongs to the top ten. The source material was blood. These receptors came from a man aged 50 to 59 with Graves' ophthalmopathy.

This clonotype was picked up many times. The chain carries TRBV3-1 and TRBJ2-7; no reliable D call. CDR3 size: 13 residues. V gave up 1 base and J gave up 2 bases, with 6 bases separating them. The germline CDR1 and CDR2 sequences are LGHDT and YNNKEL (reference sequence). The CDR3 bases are TGTGCCAGCAGCCAAGTAGCCACCTACGAGCAGTACTTC. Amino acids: CASSQVATYEQYF.

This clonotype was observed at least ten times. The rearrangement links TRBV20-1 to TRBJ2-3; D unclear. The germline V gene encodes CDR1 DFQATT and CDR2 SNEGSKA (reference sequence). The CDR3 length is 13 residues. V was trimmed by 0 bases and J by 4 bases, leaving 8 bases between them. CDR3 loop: CSARDRGSDTQYF. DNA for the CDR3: TGCAGTGCTAGAGATAGAGGCTCAGATACGCAGTATTTT.

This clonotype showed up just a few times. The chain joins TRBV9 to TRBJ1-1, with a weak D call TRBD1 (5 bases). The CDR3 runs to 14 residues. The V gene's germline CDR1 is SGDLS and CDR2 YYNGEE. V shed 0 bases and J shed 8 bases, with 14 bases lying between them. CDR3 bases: TGTGCCAGCAGCGTAGCTGGGCAGGGAAGAGAAGCTTTCTTT. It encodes CASSVAGQGREAFF.